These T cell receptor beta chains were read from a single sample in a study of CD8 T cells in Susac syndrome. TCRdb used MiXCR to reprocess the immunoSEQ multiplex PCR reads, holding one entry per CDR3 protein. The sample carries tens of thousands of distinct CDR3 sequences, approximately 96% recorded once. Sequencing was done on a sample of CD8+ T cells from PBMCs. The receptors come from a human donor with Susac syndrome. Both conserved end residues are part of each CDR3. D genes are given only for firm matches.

CDR3nt: TGTGCCAGCAGTTTACGGGAGAACGGGGGCTACACCTTC
CDR3aa: CASSLRENGGYTF
d_gene: NA
v_gene: TRBV27
j_gene: TRBJ1-2

CDR3nt: TGCGCCAGCAGCCAAGATCAGGAGCGGGTGGCCGGGGAGCTGTTTTTT
CDR3aa: CASSQDQERVAGELFF
d_gene: NA
v_gene: TRBV4-1
j_gene: TRBJ2-2

CDR3nt: TGTGCCAGCGGAATAAGGGGAGAAAAACTGTTTTTT
CDR3aa: CASGIRGEKLFF
d_gene: NA
v_gene: TRBV27
j_gene: TRBJ1-4

CDR3nt: TGTGCCAGCAGCGTGACAGTCAATGAGCAGTTCTTC
CDR3aa: CASSVTVNEQFF
d_gene: NA
v_gene: TRBV5-4
j_gene: TRBJ2-1

CDR3nt: TGCGCCAGCAGCTTGGCCGGGAGATCCGACTCCTACAATGAGCAGTTCTTC
CDR3aa: CASSLAGRSDSYNEQFF
d_gene: NA
v_gene: TRBV5-1
j_gene: TRBJ2-1

CDR3nt: TGCGCCAGCAGCGCCCACCCAGGGGAGAACACCGGGGAGCTGTTTTTT
CDR3aa: CASSAHPGENTGELFF
d_gene: NA
v_gene: TRBV4-3
j_gene: TRBJ2-2

CDR3nt: TGTGCCAGCAGTGACCCCCGGACAGGCAACTATGGCTACACCTTC
CDR3aa: CASSDPRTGNYGYTF
d_gene: TRBD1
v_gene: TRBV6-5
j_gene: TRBJ1-2

CDR3nt: TGCAGTGCTAGCCGGGACCCCCCGCCCTACGAGCAGTACTTC
CDR3aa: CSASRDPPPYEQYF
d_gene: NA
v_gene: TRBV20-1
j_gene: TRBJ2-7

CDR3nt: TGTGCCGGTTCAGGGGGGTCCGAGCAGTACTTC
CDR3aa: CAGSGGSEQYF
d_gene: NA
v_gene: TRBV30
j_gene: TRBJ2-7

CDR3nt: TGCAGTGCTCCAGAACTAGCGGGGCGGGAGGGGACCCAGTACTTC
CDR3aa: CSAPELAGREGTQYF
d_gene: TRBD2
v_gene: TRBV20-1
j_gene: TRBJ2-5

CDR3nt: TGCAGTGCTTATCCGGGACCCTCTCCCTACGAGCAGTACTTC
CDR3aa: CSAYPGPSPYEQYF
d_gene: NA
v_gene: TRBV20-1
j_gene: TRBJ2-7

CDR3nt: TGCAGTGCTAGGGGTCGCCGGCTAGCGGGGGGAGGGGAGACCCAGTACTTC
CDR3aa: CSARGRRLAGGGETQYF
d_gene: TRBD2
v_gene: TRBV20-1
j_gene: TRBJ2-5

CDR3nt: TGTGCCAGCAGTTACGCGACAGGGGCCGACACTTACAATCAGCCCCAGCATTTT
CDR3aa: CASSYATGADTYNQPQHF
d_gene: TRBD1
v_gene: TRBV6-5
j_gene: TRBJ1-5

CDR3nt: TGTGCCAGCAGCGTCATTACTTCTGGGGCCAACGTCCTGACTTTC
CDR3aa: CASSVITSGANVLTF
d_gene: NA
v_gene: TRBV9
j_gene: TRBJ2-6

CDR3nt: TGTGCCAGCAGCCCCATTTGGGGGGACACTGAAGCTTTCTTT
CDR3aa: CASSPIWGDTEAFF
d_gene: NA
v_gene: TRBV3-1
j_gene: TRBJ1-1

CDR3nt: TGTGCCAGCTCCCCCTCGGCAGGCTCCTACAATGAGCAGTTCTTC
CDR3aa: CASSPSAGSYNEQFF
d_gene: NA
v_gene: TRBV18
j_gene: TRBJ2-1

CDR3nt: TGTGCCAGCAGGAGCCGGGGGGACCATGGCTACACCTTC
CDR3aa: CASRSRGDHGYTF
d_gene: NA
v_gene: TRBV6-5
j_gene: TRBJ1-2

CDR3nt: TGTGCCAGCAGCCCGGGACGGTTAAACACTGAAGCTTTCTTT
CDR3aa: CASSPGRLNTEAFF
d_gene: NA
v_gene: TRBV27
j_gene: TRBJ1-1

CDR3nt: TGTGCCTCTCGAGGATTTGACAGGGAGCTGTTTTTT
CDR3aa: CASRGFDRELFF
d_gene: NA
v_gene: TRBV9
j_gene: TRBJ2-2

CDR3nt: TGTGCCATCAGTGAGTCCAGAGGACAGAGCACAGATACGCAGTATTTT
CDR3aa: CAISESRGQSTDTQYF
d_gene: NA
v_gene: TRBV10-3
j_gene: TRBJ2-3

CDR3nt: TGTGCCAGCAGCTCGACAGCAACAGGGGAATATGGCTACACCTTC
CDR3aa: CASSSTATGEYGYTF
d_gene: TRBD1
v_gene: TRBV7-9
j_gene: TRBJ1-2

CDR3nt: TGTGCCAGCAGTTATGAGGGGGAAGCTTTCTTT
CDR3aa: CASSYEGEAFF
d_gene: NA
v_gene: TRBV12-3/TRBV12-4
j_gene: TRBJ1-1

CDR3nt: TGTGCCAGCAGCTACAGCCTTGGGATCAACACTGAAGCTTTCTTT
CDR3aa: CASSYSLGINTEAFF
d_gene: NA
v_gene: TRBV7-2
j_gene: TRBJ1-1

CDR3nt: TGCAGTGCTAGAGATCGGGCAGGTTCCAATAATGAAAAACTGTTTTTT
CDR3aa: CSARDRAGSNNEKLFF
d_gene: NA
v_gene: TRBV20-1
j_gene: TRBJ1-4

CDR3nt: TGTGCCAGCAGTGAGACAGGGGGCTATTCACCCCTCCACTTT
CDR3aa: CASSETGGYSPLHF
d_gene: TRBD1
v_gene: TRBV2
j_gene: TRBJ1-6

CDR3nt: TGCGCCAGCAGCTTGGCCTCAGAGACCCAGTACTTC
CDR3aa: CASSLASETQYF
d_gene: NA
v_gene: TRBV5-1
j_gene: TRBJ2-5

CDR3nt: TGTGCCAGCAGTTTAGTCGGGGGACAAGAGACCCAGTACTTC
CDR3aa: CASSLVGGQETQYF
d_gene: NA
v_gene: TRBV27
j_gene: TRBJ2-5

CDR3nt: TGTGCCAGCAGTTGGGGACAGGAGCCTTACGAGCAGTACTTC
CDR3aa: CASSWGQEPYEQYF
d_gene: TRBD1
v_gene: TRBV6-5
j_gene: TRBJ2-7

CDR3nt: TGTGCCAGCAGCCAGCGACAGGTCTACACTGAAGCTTTCTTT
CDR3aa: CASSQRQVYTEAFF
d_gene: NA
v_gene: TRBV6-2/TRBV6-3
j_gene: TRBJ1-1

CDR3nt: TGTGCCAGCAGCTTAGGGGGGCCAAAGGTAGATACGCAGTATTTT
CDR3aa: CASSLGGPKVDTQYF
d_gene: NA
v_gene: TRBV7-3
j_gene: TRBJ2-3

CDR3nt: TGCAGCGTTAGGGGGGGACACACAGATACGCAGTATTTT
CDR3aa: CSVRGGHTDTQYF
d_gene: NA
v_gene: TRBV29-1
j_gene: TRBJ2-3

CDR3nt: TGTGCTAGCAGCGCGCACAGGGAAGAGACCCAGTACTTC
CDR3aa: CASSAHREETQYF
d_gene: NA
v_gene: TRBV7-7
j_gene: TRBJ2-5

CDR3nt: TGTGCCAGCAGCCGAACGTGGGGACAGCGTAGCACAGATACGCAGTATTTT
CDR3aa: CASSRTWGQRSTDTQYF
d_gene: TRBD1
v_gene: TRBV4-2
j_gene: TRBJ2-3

CDR3nt: TGTGCCTGGAGTGTAGGAGGAGTTGCTAATGAAAAACTGTTTTTT
CDR3aa: CAWSVGGVANEKLFF
d_gene: NA
v_gene: TRBV30
j_gene: TRBJ1-4

CDR3nt: TGTGCCAGCAGTATTCCGGGACAGGGGAATGGTGGCTACACCTTC
CDR3aa: CASSIPGQGNGGYTF
d_gene: TRBD1
v_gene: TRBV28
j_gene: TRBJ1-2

CDR3nt: TGTGCCAGCAGCCCTTGGACTAGCGGGGGGAATACGCAGTATTTT
CDR3aa: CASSPWTSGGNTQYF
d_gene: TRBD2
v_gene: TRBV5-4
j_gene: TRBJ2-3